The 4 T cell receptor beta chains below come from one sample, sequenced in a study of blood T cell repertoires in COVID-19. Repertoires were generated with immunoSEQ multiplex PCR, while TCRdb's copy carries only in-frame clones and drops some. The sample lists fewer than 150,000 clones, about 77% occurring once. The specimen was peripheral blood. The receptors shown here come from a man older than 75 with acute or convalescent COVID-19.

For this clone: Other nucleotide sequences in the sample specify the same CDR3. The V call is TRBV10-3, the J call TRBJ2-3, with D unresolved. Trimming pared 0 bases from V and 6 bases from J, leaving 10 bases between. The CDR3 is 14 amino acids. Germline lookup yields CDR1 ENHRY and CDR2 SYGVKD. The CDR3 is CAISESTGGDTQYF. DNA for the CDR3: TGTGCCATCAGTGAGTCGACGGGTGGCGATACGCAGTATTTT.

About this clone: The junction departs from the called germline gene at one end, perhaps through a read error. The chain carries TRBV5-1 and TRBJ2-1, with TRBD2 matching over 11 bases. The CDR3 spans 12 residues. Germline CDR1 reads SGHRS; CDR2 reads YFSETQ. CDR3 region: CASSLVSGGAIF. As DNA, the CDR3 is TGCGCCAGCAGCTTGGTTAGCGGGGGGGCGATCTTC.

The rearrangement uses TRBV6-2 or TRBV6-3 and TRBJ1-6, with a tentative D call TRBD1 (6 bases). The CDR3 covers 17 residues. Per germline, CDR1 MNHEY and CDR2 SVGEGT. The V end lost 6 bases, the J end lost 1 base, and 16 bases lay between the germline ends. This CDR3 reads CASSERGGRSYNSPLHF. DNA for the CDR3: TGTGCCAGCAGCGAACGGGGGGGCCGGTCCTATAATTCACCCCTCCACTTT.

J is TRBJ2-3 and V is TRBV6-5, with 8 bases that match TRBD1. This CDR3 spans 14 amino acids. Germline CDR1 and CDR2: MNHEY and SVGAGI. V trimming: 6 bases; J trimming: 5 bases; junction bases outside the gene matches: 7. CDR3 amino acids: CASSQDRVGDTQYF. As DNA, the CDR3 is TGTGCCAGCAGCCAGGACAGGGTAGGAGATACGCAGTATTTT.